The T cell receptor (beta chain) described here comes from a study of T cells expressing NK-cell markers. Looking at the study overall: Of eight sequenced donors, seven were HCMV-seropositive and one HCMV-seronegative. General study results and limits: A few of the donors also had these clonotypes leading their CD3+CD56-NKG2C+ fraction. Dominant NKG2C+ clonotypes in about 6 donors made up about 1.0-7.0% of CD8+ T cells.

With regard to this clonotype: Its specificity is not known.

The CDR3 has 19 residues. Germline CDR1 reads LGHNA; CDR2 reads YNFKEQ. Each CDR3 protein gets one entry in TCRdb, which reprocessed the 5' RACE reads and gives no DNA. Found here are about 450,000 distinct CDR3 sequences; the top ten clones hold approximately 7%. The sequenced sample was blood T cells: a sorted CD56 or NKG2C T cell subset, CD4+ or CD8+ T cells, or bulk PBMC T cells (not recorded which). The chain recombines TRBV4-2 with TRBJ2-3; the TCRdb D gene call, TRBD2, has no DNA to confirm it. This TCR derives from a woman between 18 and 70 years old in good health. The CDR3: CASSPALGAGGTSTDTQYF.